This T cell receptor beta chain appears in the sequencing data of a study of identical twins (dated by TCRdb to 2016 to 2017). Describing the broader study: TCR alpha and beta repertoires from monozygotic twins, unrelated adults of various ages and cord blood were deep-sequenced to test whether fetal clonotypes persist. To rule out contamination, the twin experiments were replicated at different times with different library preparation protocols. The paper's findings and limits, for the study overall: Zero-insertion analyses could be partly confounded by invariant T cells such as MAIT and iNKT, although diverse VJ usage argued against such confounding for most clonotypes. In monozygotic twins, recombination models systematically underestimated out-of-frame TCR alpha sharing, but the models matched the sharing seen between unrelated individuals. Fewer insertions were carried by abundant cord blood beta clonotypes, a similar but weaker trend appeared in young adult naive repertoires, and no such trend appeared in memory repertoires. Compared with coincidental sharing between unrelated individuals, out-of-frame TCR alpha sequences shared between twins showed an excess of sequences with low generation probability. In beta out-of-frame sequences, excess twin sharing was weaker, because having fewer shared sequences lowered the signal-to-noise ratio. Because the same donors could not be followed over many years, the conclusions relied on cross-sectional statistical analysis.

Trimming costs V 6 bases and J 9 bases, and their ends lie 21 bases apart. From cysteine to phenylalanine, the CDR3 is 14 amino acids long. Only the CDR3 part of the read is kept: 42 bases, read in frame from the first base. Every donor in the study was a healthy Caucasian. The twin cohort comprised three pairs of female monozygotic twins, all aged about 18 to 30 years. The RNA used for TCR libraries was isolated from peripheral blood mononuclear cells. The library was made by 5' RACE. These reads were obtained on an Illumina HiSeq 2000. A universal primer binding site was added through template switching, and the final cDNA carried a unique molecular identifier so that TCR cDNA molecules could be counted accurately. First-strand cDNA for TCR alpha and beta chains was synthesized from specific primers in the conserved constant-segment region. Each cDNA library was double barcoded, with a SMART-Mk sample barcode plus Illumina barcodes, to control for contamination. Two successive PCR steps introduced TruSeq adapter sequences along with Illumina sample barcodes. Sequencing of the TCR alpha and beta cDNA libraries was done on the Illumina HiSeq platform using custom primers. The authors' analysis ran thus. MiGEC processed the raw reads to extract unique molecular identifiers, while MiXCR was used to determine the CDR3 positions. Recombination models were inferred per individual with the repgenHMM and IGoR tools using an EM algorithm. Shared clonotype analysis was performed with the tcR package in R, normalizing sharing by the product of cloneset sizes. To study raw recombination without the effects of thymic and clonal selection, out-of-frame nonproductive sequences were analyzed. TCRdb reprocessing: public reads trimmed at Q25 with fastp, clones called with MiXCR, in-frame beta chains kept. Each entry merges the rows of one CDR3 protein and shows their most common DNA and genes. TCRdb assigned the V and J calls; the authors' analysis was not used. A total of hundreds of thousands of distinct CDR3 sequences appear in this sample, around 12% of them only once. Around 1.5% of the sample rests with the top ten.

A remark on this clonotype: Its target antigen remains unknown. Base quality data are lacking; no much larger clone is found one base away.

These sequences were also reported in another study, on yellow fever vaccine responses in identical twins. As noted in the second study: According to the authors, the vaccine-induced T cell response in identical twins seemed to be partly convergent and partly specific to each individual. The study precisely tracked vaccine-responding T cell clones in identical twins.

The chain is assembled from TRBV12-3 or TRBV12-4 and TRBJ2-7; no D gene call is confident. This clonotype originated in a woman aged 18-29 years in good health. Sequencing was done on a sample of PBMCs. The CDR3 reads CASSPTLGGELQYF. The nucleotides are TGTGCCAGCAGCCCGACCTTGGGTGGGGAATTGCAGTACTTC.